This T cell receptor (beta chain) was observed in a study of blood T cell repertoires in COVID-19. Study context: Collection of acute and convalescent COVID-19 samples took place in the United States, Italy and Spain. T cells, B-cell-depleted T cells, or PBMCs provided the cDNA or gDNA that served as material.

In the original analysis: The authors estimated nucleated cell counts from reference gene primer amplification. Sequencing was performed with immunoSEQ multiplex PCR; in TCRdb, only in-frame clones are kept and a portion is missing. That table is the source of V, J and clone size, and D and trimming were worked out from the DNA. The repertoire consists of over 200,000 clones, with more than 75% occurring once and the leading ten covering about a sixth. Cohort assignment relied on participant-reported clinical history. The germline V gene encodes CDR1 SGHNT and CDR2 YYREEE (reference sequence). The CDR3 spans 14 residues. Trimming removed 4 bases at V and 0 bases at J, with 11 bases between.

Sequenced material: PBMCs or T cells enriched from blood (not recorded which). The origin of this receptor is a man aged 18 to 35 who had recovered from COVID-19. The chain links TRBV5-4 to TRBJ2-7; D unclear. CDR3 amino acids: CASSLGPPSYEQYF. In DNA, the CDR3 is TGTGCCAGCAGCCTCGGTCCACCCTCCTACGAGCAGTACTTC.